This TCR beta chain was retrieved from a study of beta chain features in type 1 diabetes. Study-wide background: Taken together, all samples contributed approximately 110 million examined sorted cells.

Of the isolated RNA, all was reverse transcribed, and so the sequenced material was expressed TCRB transcripts. Mean read depth for naive, central memory and regulatory T cell samples was about 3.6 million reads. Clones were read by immunoSEQ multiplex PCR, and TCRdb kept only the in-frame ones, dropping some. Seen here are more than 350,000 clones, about an eighth observed once, and the top ten hold more than 0.045%. The V gene lost 0 bases and the J gene lost 7 bases, with 9 bases spanning the gap. The CDR3 has 13 amino acids. Germline CDR1 reads SGHTA; CDR2 reads FQGTGA. Study conclusions and caveats: Across all four CD4+ subsets, people with type 1 diabetes showed modestly shorter TCRB CDR3s. Across patients, naive, central memory and Treg TCRB repertoires exhibited apparently greater similarity than was observed across healthy donors.

A word on this clone: Its antigen is not identified.

Sequenced sample: naive CD4+ T cells from blood. This TCR was sampled from a woman aged 18 to 35 in good health. V is TRBV7-3 and J is TRBJ2-5; no firm D call. The CDR3 nucleotides are TGTGCCAGCAGCTTAACGACGGACGGGACCCAGTACTTC. It is translated as CASSLTTDGTQYF.